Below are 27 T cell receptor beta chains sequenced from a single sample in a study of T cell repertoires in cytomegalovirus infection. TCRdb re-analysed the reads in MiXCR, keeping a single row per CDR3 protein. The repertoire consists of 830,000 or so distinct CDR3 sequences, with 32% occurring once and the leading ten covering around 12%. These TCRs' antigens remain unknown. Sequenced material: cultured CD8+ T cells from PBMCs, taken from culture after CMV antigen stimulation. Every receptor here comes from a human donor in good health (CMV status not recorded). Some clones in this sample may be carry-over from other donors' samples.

The CDR3 here is CASSSVAGSSTDTQYF. CDR3 nucleotides: TGTGCCAGCAGCTCCGTAGCGGGGAGTAGCACAGATACGCAGTATTTT. The chain employs TRBV7-3 and TRBJ2-3; 8 bases are shared with TRBD2. Germline lookup yields CDR1 SGHTA and CDR2 FQGTGA. This CDR3 has 16 amino acids. V lost 4 bases and J lost 0; bases outside the gene matches: 6.

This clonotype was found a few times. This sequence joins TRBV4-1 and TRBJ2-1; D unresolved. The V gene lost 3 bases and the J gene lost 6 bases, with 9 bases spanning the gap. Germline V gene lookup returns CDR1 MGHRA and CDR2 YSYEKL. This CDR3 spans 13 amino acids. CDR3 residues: CASSQYLGNEQFF. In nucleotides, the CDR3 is TGCGCCAGCAGCCAGTACCTTGGCAATGAGCAGTTCTTC.

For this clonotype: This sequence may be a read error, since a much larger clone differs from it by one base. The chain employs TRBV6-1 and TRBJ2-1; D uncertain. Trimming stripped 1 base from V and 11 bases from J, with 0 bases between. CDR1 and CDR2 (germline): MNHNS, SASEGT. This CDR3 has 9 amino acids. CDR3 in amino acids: CASSEEQFF. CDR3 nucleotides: TGTGCCAGCAGTGAAGAGCAGTTCTTC.

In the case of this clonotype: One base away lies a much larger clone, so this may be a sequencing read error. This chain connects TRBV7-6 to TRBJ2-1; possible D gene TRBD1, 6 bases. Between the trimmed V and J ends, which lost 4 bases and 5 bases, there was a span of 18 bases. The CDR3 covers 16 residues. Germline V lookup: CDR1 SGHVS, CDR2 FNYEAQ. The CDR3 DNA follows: TGTGCCAGCAGCTCCTCCCCCGCGAGGGGGAACAATGAGCAGTTCTTC. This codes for CASSSSPARGNNEQFF. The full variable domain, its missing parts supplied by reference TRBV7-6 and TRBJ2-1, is GAGVSQSPRYKVTKRGQDVALRCDPISGHVSLYWYRQALGQGPEFLTYFNYEAQQDKSGLPNDRFSAERPEGSISTLTIQRTEQRDSAMYRCASSSSPARGNNEQFFGPGTRLTVL.

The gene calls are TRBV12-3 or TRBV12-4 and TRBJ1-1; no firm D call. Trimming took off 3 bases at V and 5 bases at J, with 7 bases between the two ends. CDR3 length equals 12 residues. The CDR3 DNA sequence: TGTGCCAGCAGTTTCGTCCTAACTGAAGCTTTCTTT. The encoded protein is CASSFVLTEAFF.

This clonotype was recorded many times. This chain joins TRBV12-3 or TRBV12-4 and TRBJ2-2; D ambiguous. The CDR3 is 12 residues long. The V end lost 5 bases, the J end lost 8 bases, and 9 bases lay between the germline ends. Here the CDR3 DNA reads TGTGCCAGCAGTCTTTACAAGGGGGAGCTGTTTTTT. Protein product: CASSLYKGELFF.

The CDR3 spells CASSRDFRQFGWFRRSIYEQYV. The CDR3 coding sequence is TGTGCCAGCAGCCGGGACTTTAGGCAGTTCGGGTGGTTTAGGCGAAGCATCTACGAGCAGTACGTC. V usage is TRBV28 and J usage is TRBJ2-7; D perhaps matches TRBD2 (6 bases). Per germline, CDR1 MDHEN and CDR2 SYDVKM. The CDR3 is made up of 22 amino acids. The V end lost 6 bases, the J end lost 3 bases, and 39 bases lay between the germline ends.

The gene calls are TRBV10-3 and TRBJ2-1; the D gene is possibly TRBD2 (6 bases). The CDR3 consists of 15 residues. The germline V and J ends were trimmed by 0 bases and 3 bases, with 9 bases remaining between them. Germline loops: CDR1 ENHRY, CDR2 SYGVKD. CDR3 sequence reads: CAISESLRGYNEQFF. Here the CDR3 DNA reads TGTGCCATCAGTGAGTCCTTGCGGGGCTACAATGAGCAGTTCTTC.

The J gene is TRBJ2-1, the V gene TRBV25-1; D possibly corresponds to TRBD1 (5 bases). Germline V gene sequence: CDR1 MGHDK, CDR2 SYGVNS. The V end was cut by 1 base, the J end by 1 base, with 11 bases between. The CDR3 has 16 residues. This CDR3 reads CASSESVRVSYNEQFF. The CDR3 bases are TGTGCCAGCAGTGAATCGGTCAGGGTATCCTACAATGAGCAGTTCTTC.

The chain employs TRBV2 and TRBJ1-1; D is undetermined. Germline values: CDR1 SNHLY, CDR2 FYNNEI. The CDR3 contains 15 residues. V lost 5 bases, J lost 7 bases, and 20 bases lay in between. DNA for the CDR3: TGTGCCAGCAGTTTATGGCCCTTGTCAGGTAATGAAGCTTTCTTT. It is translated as CASSLWPLSGNEAFF.

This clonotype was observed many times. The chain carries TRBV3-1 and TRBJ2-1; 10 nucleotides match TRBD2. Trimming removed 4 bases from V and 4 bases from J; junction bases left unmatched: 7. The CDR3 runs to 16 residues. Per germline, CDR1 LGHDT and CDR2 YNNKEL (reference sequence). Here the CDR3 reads CASSPRLAGPYNEQFF. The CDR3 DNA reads TGTGCCAGCAGCCCAAGACTAGCGGGCCCATACAATGAGCAGTTCTTC.

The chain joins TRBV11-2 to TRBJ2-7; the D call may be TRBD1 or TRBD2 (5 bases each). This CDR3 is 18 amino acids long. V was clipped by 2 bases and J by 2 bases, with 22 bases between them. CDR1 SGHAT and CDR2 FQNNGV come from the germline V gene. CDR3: CASSLWRLAGGQAYEQYV. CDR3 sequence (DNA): TGTGCCAGCAGCTTATGGAGGTTGGCGGGCGGACAAGCCTACGAGCAGTACGTC.

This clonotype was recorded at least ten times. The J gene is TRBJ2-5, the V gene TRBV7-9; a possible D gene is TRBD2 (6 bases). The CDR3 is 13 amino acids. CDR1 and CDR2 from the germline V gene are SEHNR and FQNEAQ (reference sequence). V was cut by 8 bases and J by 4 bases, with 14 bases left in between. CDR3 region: CASGEALGETQYF. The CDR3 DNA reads TGTGCCAGCGGGGAGGCCCTTGGAGAGACCCAGTACTTC.

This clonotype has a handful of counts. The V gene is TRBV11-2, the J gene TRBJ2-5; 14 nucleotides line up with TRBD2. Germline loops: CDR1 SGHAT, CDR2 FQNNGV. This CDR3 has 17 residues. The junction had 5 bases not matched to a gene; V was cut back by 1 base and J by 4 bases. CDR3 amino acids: CASSLGWTSGGRETQYF. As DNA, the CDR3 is TGTGCCAGCAGCTTAGGATGGACTAGCGGGGGGCGAGAGACCCAGTACTTC.

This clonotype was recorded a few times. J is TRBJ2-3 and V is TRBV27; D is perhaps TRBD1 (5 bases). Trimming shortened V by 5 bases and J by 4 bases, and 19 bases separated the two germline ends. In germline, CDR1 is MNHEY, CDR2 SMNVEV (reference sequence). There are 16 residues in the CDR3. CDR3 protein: CASSPTDNLGPDTQYF. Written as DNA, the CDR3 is TGTGCCAGCAGTCCCACGGACAACCTCGGACCAGATACGCAGTATTTT.

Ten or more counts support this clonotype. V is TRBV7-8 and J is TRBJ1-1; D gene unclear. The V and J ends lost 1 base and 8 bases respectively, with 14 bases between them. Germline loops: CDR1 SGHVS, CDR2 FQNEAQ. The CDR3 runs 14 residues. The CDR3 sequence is CASSLGGIQREAFF. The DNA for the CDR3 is TGTGCCAGCAGCTTAGGGGGAATTCAGAGGGAAGCTTTCTTT. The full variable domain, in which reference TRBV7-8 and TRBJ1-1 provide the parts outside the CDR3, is GAGVSQSPRYKVAKRGQDVALRCDPISGHVSLFWYQQALGQGPEFLTYFQNEAQLDKSGLPSDRFFAERPEGSVSTLKIQRTQQEDSAVYLCASSLGGIQREAFFGQGTRLTVV.

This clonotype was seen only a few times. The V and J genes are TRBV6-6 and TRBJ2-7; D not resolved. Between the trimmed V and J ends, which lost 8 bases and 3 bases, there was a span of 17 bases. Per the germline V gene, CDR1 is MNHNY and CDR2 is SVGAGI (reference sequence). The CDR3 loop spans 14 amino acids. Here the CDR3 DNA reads TGTGCCAGCTCGATTGGAGTCTACAGCTACGAGCAGTACTTC. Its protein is CASSIGVYSYEQYF.

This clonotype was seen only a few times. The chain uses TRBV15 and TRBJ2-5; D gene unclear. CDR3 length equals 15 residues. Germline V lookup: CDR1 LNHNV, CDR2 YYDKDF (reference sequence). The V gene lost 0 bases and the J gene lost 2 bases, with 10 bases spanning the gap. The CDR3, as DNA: TGTGCCACCAGCAGAGATCCAGACTGGCAAGAGACCCAGTACTTC. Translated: CATSRDPDWQETQYF.

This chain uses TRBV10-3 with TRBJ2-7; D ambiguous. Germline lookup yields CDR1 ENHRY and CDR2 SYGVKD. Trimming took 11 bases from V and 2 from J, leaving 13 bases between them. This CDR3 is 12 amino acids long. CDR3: CASGKGTYEQYV. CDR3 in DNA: TGTGCCTCTGGAAAGGGAACCTACGAGCAGTACGTC.

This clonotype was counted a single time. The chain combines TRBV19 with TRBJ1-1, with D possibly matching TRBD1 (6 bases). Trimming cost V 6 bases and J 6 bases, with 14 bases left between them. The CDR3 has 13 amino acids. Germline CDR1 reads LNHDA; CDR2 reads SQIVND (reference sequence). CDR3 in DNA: TGTGCCAGTAGGTATACAGGGTTCCCTGAAGCTTTCTTT. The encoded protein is CASRYTGFPEAFF.

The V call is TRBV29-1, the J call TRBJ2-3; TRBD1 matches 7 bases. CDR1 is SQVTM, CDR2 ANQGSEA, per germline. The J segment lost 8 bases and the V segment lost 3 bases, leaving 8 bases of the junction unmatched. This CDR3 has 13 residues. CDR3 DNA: TGCAGCGTTGAGCTTGACAGGGTAGCTACGCAGTATTTT. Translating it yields CSVELDRVATQYF.

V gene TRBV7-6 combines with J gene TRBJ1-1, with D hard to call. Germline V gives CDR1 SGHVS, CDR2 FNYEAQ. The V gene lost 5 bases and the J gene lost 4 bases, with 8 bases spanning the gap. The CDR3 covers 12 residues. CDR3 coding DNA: TGTGCCAGCAGCCCTTACAGCACTGAAGCTTTCTTT. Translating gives CASSPYSTEAFF.

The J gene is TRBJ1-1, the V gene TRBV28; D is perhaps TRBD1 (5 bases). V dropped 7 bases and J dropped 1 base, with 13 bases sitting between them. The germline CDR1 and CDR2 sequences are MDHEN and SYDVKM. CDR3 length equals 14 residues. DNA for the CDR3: TGTGCCAGCACCTCCCACAGGCGGAACACTGAAGCTTTCTTT. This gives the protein CASTSHRRNTEAFF.

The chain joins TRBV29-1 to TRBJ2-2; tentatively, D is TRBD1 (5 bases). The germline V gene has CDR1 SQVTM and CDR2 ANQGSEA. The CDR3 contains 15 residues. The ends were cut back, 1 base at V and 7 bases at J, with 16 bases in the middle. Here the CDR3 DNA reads TGCAGCGTTGAAGGACCGACTCGAAGGGGCGGGGAGCTGTTTTTT. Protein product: CSVEGPTRRGGELFF.

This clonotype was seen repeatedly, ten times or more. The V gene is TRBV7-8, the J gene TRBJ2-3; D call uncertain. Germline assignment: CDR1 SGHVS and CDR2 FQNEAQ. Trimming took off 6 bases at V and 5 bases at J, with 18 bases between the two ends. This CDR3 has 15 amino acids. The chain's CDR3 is CASSATPGPRDTQYF. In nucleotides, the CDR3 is TGTGCCAGCAGTGCCACTCCGGGCCCGCGAGATACGCAGTATTTT. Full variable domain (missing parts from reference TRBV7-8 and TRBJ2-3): GAGVSQSPRYKVAKRGQDVALRCDPISGHVSLFWYQQALGQGPEFLTYFQNEAQLDKSGLPSDRFFAERPEGSVSTLKIQRTQQEDSAVYLCASSATPGPRDTQYFGPGTRLTVL.

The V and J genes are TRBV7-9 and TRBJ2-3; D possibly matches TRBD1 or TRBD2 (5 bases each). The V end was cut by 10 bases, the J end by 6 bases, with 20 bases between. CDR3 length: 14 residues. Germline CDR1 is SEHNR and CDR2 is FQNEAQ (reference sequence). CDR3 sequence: CATNKGEGPDTQYF. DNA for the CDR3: TGTGCCACAAACAAGGGTGAGGGGCCGGATACGCAGTATTTT.

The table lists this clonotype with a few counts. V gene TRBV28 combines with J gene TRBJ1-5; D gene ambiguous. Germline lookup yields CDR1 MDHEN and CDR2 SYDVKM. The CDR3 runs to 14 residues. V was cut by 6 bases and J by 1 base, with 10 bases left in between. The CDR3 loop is CASRQGGSNQPQHF. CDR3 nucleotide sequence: TGTGCCAGCAGACAAGGAGGGAGCAATCAGCCCCAGCATTTT.